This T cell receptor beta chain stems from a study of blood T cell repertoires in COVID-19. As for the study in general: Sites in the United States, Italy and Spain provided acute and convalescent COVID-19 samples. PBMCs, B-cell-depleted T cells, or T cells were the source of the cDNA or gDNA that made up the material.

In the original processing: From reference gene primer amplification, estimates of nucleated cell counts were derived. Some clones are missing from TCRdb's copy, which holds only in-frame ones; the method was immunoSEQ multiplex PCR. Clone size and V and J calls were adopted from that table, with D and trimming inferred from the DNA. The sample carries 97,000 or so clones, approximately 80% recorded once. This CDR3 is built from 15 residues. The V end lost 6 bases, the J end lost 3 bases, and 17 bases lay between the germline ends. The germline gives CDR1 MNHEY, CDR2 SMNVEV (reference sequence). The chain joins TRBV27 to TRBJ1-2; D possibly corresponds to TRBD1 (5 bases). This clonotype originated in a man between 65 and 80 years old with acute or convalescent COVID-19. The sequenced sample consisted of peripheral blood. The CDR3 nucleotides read TGTGCCAGCAGGTCCCACGGGGGGACGGACTATGGCTACACCTTC. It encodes CASRSHGGTDYGYTF.